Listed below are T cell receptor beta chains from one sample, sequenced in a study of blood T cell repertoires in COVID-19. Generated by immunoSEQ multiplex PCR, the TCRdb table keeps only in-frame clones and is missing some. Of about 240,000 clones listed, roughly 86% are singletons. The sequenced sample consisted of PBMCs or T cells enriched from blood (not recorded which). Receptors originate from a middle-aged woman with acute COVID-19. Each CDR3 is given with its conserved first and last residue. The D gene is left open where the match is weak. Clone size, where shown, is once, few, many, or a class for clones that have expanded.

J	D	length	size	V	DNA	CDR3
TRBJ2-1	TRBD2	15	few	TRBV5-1	TGCGCCAGCAGCTTGGTCGCGGGAGACTTCAATGAGCAGTTCTTC	CASSLVAGDFNEQFF
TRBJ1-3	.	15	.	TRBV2	TGTGCAGCATCAGGCGACAGCTTAATTGGAAACACCATATATTTT	CAASGDSLIGNTIYF
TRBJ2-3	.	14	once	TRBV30	TGTGCCTGGAGTTTGGGGCTGTTATCAGATACGCAGTATTTT	CAWSLGLLSDTQYF
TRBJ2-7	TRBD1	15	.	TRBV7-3	TGTGCCAGCAGCCTCGGGACAGGGGCCTCCTACGAGCAGTACTTC	CASSLGTGASYEQYF
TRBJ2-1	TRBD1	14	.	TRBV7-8	TGTGCCAGCAGTCCCGGGACAGGGGGCGATGAGCAGTTCTTC	CASSPGTGGDEQFF
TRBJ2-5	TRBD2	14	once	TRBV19	TGTGCCAGTAGAATGGCGGGAGGTGGGGAGACCCAGTACTTC	CASRMAGGGETQYF
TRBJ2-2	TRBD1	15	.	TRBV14	TGTGCCAGCAGCCCGGGACAGGCCGGAACCGGGGAGCTGTTTTTT	CASSPGQAGTGELFF
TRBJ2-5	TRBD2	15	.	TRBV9	TGTGCCAGCAGCCCAACGACTAGCGGGGGGGAGACCCAGTACTTC	CASSPTTSGGETQYF
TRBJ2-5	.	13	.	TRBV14	TGTGCCAGCAGCCAACCGGTCCCAGAGACCCAGTACTTC	CASSQPVPETQYF
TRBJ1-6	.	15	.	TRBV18	TGTGCCAGCTCCCTCGGACAGCTTATGAATTCACCCCTCCACTTT	CASSLGQLMNSPLHF
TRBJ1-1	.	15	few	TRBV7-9	TGTGCCAGCAGCTTAGCAGGGGTTATGAACACTGAAGCTTTCTTT	CASSLAGVMNTEAFF
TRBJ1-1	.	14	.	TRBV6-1	TGTGCCAGCAGTGAATGGGAGGCTAACACTGAAGCTTTCTTT	CASSEWEANTEAFF
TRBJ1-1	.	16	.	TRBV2	TGTGCCAGCAGTAAAGGTGGACAGCAATCACTCACTGAAGCTTTCTTT	CASSKGGQQSLTEAFF
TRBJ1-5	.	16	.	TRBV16	TGTGCCAGCAGCCAATCTGTAGCAAATAGCAATCAGCCCCAGCATTTT	CASSQSVANSNQPQHF
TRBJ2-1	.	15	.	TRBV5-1	TGCGCCAGCAGCTTGGGGGACTCAACCTACAATGAGCAGTTCTTC	CASSLGDSTYNEQFF
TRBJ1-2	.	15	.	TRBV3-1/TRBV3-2	TGTGCCAGCAGCCGTAGTTTGTGGTCATCCTATGGCTACACCTTC	CASSRSLWSSYGYTF
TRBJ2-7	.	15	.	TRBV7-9	TGTGCCAGCAGCTCGGGTGGGGGGAGCTCCTACGAGCAGTACTTC	CASSSGGGSSYEQYF